A single sample is the source of the 30 T cell receptor beta chains below, sequenced in a study of OX40 agonist ivuxolimab in advanced cancers. Profiled with immunoSEQ multiplex PCR; TCRdb holds only in-frame clones, not every one. The sample lists tens of thousands of clones; around 90% were seen once. The sample was CD4+ or CD8+ T cells sorted from blood, taken in a trial of the OX40 agonist ivuxolimab. These receptors were taken from an adult with an advanced solid tumor such as melanoma, head and neck, liver or kidney cancer.

The chain is built from TRBV6-5 and TRBJ1-4; no reliable D call. The germline CDR1 and CDR2 sequences are MNHEY and SVGAGI. The CDR3 length is 13 residues. Trimming stripped 4 bases from V and 2 bases from J, with 5 bases between. In DNA, the CDR3 is TGTGCCAGCAGTTCAACTACTAATGAAAAACTGTTTTTT. Encoded protein: CASSSTTNEKLFF.

The V call is TRBV2, the J call TRBJ2-7; no reliable D call. This CDR3 is built from 13 residues. The V and J ends lost 5 bases and 1 base respectively, with 9 bases between them. CDR1 SNHLY and CDR2 FYNNEI come from the germline V gene. The CDR3 coding sequence is TGTGCCAGCAGTCGTTCCCCTTCCTACGAGCAGTACTTC. It yields the protein CASSRSPSYEQYF.

The gene calls are TRBV15 and TRBJ2-1; D is perhaps TRBD2 (6 bases). This CDR3 contains 16 residues. Germline CDR1 and CDR2: LNHNV and YYDKDF (reference sequence). The V end was cut by 4 bases, the J end by 5 bases, with 18 bases between. The CDR3 sequence is CATSTGSTSWHNEQFF. The CDR3 DNA reads TGTGCCACCAGCACCGGATCTACTAGCTGGCACAATGAGCAGTTCTTC.

The CDR3 sequence is CASSVEAVNQPQHF. As DNA, the CDR3 is TGTGCCAGCAGCGTAGAGGCGGTGAATCAGCCCCAGCATTTT. V and J are TRBV9 and TRBJ1-5; D is uncertain. V lost 0 bases and J lost 4, with 8 bases in between. CDR1 is SGDLS, CDR2 YYNGEE, per germline. The CDR3 extends over 14 amino acids.

The V call is TRBV6-5, the J call TRBJ2-3; unclear D gene. This CDR3 is 13 amino acids long. Germline V gene data show CDR1 as MNHEY and CDR2 as SVGAGI. V was clipped by 5 bases and J by 6 bases, with 12 bases between them. The DNA for the CDR3 is TGTGCCAGCAGTAGGAGTGAAGGGGATACGCAGTATTTT. This gives the protein CASSRSEGDTQYF.

This clone was picked up one time. J is TRBJ2-1 and V is TRBV9, with TRBD2 identical over 9 bases. The junction had 16 bases not matched to a gene; V was cut back by 2 bases and J by 7 bases. The CDR3 loop spans 18 amino acids. Germline loops: CDR1 SGDLS, CDR2 YYNGEE. The DNA of the CDR3 is TGTGCCAGCAGCGTTTTTAGTTGGGTAGCGGGAGTAGGGAATGAGCAGTTCTTC. Amino acids: CASSVFSWVAGVGNEQFF.

The chain joins TRBV5-5 to TRBJ1-4; D unclear. CDR3 size: 13 residues. Between the trimmed V and J ends, which lost 0 bases and 7 bases, there was a span of 7 bases. Germline CDR1 SGHKS, CDR2 YYEKEE (reference sequence). CDR3: CASSLGGSEKLFF. CDR3 nucleotides: TGTGCCAGCAGCTTGGGGGGTAGTGAAAAACTGTTTTTT.

CDR3: CASSPGPSGEQYF. CDR3 DNA sequence: TGCGCCAGCAGTCCAGGGCCCTCTGGGGAGCAGTACTTC. The J gene is TRBJ2-7, the V gene TRBV10-1, with D possibly matching TRBD1 (5 bases). The V end was cut by 5 bases, the J end by 7 bases, with 15 bases between. Germline V lookup: CDR1 WNHNN, CDR2 SYGVQD (reference sequence). This CDR3 spans 13 amino acids.

V is TRBV9 and J is TRBJ2-2; a weak D match, TRBD1 (7 bases). Trimming left V 3 bases short and J 8 bases short, with 20 bases between. This CDR3 is 16 amino acids long. Germline CDR1 and CDR2: SGDLS and YYNGEE. CDR3 protein: CASSAGHRGLAGELFF. The CDR3 DNA sequence: TGTGCCAGCAGCGCCGGACACAGGGGACTGGCGGGGGAGCTGTTTTTT.

This clone was seen once. The CDR3 region has the DNA TGTGCCTGGAGTGTACGGGGGCTAGCAGGTTACGAGCAGTACTTC. This encodes CAWSVRGLAGYEQYF. The chain joins TRBV30 to TRBJ2-7; D is perhaps TRBD1 or TRBD2 (6 bases each). CDR3 length: 15 residues. V was shortened by 0 bases and J by 4 bases, with 16 bases between the two germline ends. Germline CDR1 and CDR2: GTSNPN and SVGIG (reference sequence).

This chain connects TRBV6-5 to TRBJ2-5; 8 bases align to TRBD2. Per the germline V gene, CDR1 is MNHEY and CDR2 is SVGAGI. With V trimmed by 5 bases and J by 7 bases, 12 bases remained unmatched. The CDR3 length is 15 residues. The CDR3 nucleotides are TGTGCCAGCAGTCTGCGGTGGGGGACTAGAGGGACCCAGTACTTC. Amino acids: CASSLRWGTRGTQYF.

This chain links TRBV7-9 with TRBJ2-3; TRBD2 matches 7 bases. Trimming removed 3 bases from V and 6 bases from J; junction bases left unmatched: 9. The CDR3 consists of 15 residues. CDR1 is SEHNR, CDR2 FQNEAQ, per germline (reference sequence). CDR3 sequence: CASSFSETSPDTQYF. The CDR3 coding sequence is TGTGCCAGCAGCTTCTCCGAGACTAGCCCTGATACGCAGTATTTT.

The chain is built from TRBV28 and TRBJ2-7, with TRBD1 matching 8 bases. The ends lost 8 bases at V and 4 bases at J; junction bases unmatched: 10. CDR1 is MDHEN, CDR2 SYDVKM, per germline. The CDR3 has 14 residues. The DNA for the CDR3 is TGTGCCAGCGGCCCGGGACAGGTCGGGTACGAGCAGTACTTC. It specifies CASGPGQVGYEQYF.

This clone has just a few counts. The V call is TRBV19, the J call TRBJ1-4; tentative D call: TRBD1 (5 bases). V dropped 8 bases and J dropped 5 bases, with 12 bases sitting between them. The CDR3 extends over 13 amino acids. Germline assignment: CDR1 LNHDA and CDR2 SQIVND (reference sequence). The CDR3, as DNA: TGTGCCAGTGGGCGGGACTTGAATGAAAAACTGTTTTTT. Translated, it gives CASGRDLNEKLFF.

This clone has just one count. Other DNA sequences within the sample encode an identical CDR3. The chain combines TRBV9 with TRBJ2-7; the match to TRBD2 covers 10 bases. CDR1 and CDR2 (germline): SGDLS, YYNGEE. The ends lost 3 bases at V and 2 bases at J; junction bases unmatched: 5. This CDR3 comprises 15 residues. CDR3 bases: TGTGCCAGCAGCGGAGGACTAGCGGAAACCTACGAGCAGTACTTC. The encoded protein is CASSGGLAETYEQYF. The variable domain in full, completed from reference TRBV9 and TRBJ2-7, reads DSGVTQTPKHLITATGQRVTLRCSPRSGDLSVYWYQQSLDQGLQFLIQYYNGEERAKGNILERFSAQQFPDLHSELNLSSLELGDSALYFCASSGGLAETYEQYFGPGTRLTVT.

This clone was observed a few times. This rearrangement joins TRBV15 to TRBJ1-1; no definite D call. V dropped 8 bases and J dropped 8 bases, with 15 bases sitting between them. This CDR3 comprises 12 residues. Germline V gives CDR1 LNHNV, CDR2 YYDKDF (reference sequence). The CDR3 is CATRGGEAEAFF. CDR3 sequence (DNA): TGTGCCACCCGAGGTGGGGAGGCCGAAGCTTTCTTT.

The V and J genes are TRBV2 and TRBJ2-2; 11 nucleotides line up with TRBD1. The germline V gene encodes CDR1 SNHLY and CDR2 FYNNEI. J was trimmed by 4 bases and V by 9 bases; bases with no gene match: 7. The length of the CDR3 is 15 residues. This chain's CDR3 is CASETGTGGTGELFF. In DNA, the CDR3 is TGTGCCAGTGAAACCGGGACAGGGGGCACCGGGGAGCTGTTTTTT.

The chain links TRBV2 to TRBJ1-2; no clear D gene. The germline V gene has CDR1 SNHLY and CDR2 FYNNEI. The CDR3 consists of 15 residues. V gave up 7 bases and J gave up 2 bases, with 17 bases separating them. The CDR3 protein is CASKTPSNGNYGYTF. The CDR3 nucleotides read TGTGCCAGCAAAACACCATCCAACGGGAACTATGGCTACACCTTC.

The rearrangement uses TRBV5-4 and TRBJ2-2; weak D call: TRBD2 (5 bases). This CDR3 is built from 14 residues. Germline CDR1 SGHNT, CDR2 YYREEE (reference sequence). Trimming pared 1 base from V and 7 bases from J, leaving 11 bases between. For the CDR3, the DNA is TGTGCCAGCAGCTTGTCGGGATGGAACGGGGAGCTGTTTTTT. Its protein is CASSLSGWNGELFF.

This CDR3 is CASSSDMGEAFF. For the CDR3, the DNA is TGTGCCAGCAGCTCAGACATGGGTGAAGCTTTCTTT. This chain joins TRBV7-3 and TRBJ1-1, with no clear D. Germline loops: CDR1 SGHTA, CDR2 FQGTGA. Trimming pared 4 bases from V and 7 bases from J, leaving 10 bases between. The CDR3 contains 12 residues.

V is TRBV5-8 and J is TRBJ2-1; D perhaps matches TRBD2 (5 bases). V lost 2 bases to trimming and J lost 4 bases, with 16 bases between them. The CDR3 totals 16 residues. In germline, CDR1 is SGHTS, CDR2 YDEGEE. The chain's CDR3 is CASSFPLGLAYNEQFF. CDR3 in DNA: TGTGCCAGCAGCTTCCCGTTAGGACTCGCATACAATGAGCAGTTCTTC.

This clone was observed a single time. In nucleotides, the CDR3 is TGTGCCAGCAGCTTGAGGACGGACTATGGCTACACCTTC. Translation: CASSLRTDYGYTF. The rearrangement uses TRBV7-9 and TRBJ1-2; no reliable D call. V was cut by 3 bases and J by 3 bases, with 8 bases left in between. The CDR3 sequence is 13 residues long. The germline V gene encodes CDR1 SEHNR and CDR2 FQNEAQ (reference sequence). Variable domain in full (rest from reference TRBV7-9 and TRBJ1-2): DTGVSQNPRHKITKRGQNVTFRCDPISEHNRLYWYRQTLGQGPEFLTYFQNEAQLEKSRLLSDRFSAERPKGSFSTLEIQRTEQGDSAMYLCASSLRTDYGYTFGSGTRLTVV.

The chain carries TRBV7-3 and TRBJ2-1, with 7 bases that match TRBD1. Germline V lookup: CDR1 SGHTA, CDR2 FQGTGA. The CDR3 loop spans 14 amino acids. V lost 5 bases, J lost 5 bases, and 6 bases stayed unmatched. This CDR3 reads CASSLWDSNNEQFF. CDR3 in DNA: TGTGCCAGCAGCCTATGGGACAGCAACAATGAGCAGTTCTTC.

This clone has only a few counts. V is TRBV28 and J is TRBJ1-5; D is unclear. V lost 4 bases and J lost 6, with 13 bases in between. Germline CDR1 and CDR2: MDHEN and SYDVKM. The CDR3 runs 14 residues. DNA of the CDR3: TGTGCCAGCAGTTACCCAGGTTCGAGTCAGCCCCAGCATTTT. It is translated as CASSYPGSSQPQHF. The variable domain in full, completed from reference TRBV28 and TRBJ1-5, reads DVKVTQSSRYLVKRTGEKVFLECVQDMDHENMFWYRQDPGLGLRLIYFSYDVKMKEKGDIPEGYSVSREKKERFSLILESASTNQTSMYLCASSYPGSSQPQHFGDGTRLSIL.

The DNA of the CDR3 is TGTGCCAGCAGTCCCTCAGGTGGGATCGCGGGGCAGTACTTC. This encodes CASSPSGGIAGQYF. V and J are TRBV28 and TRBJ2-7, with TRBD2 as a possible D gene (5 bases). This CDR3 has 14 residues. Trimming shortened V by 5 bases and J by 9 bases, and 20 bases separated the two germline ends. Per the germline V gene, CDR1 is MDHEN and CDR2 is SYDVKM.

This clone has more than one count but fewer than ten. The V call is TRBV5-5, the J call TRBJ1-2; 9 bases are shared with TRBD1. CDR3 length: 14 residues. The V gene end was trimmed by 0 bases and the J gene end by 13 bases; junction bases not matched to a gene: 10. Germline CDR1 reads SGHKS; CDR2 reads YYEKEE (reference sequence). CDR3 sequence (DNA): TGTGCCAGCAGCTTGGAGCTGGACAGGGGAAGCGTCACCTTC. Translated: CASSLELDRGSVTF.

This rearrangement joins TRBV5-1 to TRBJ1-4, with TRBD1 identical over 9 bases. The V segment lost 3 bases and the J segment 3 bases; nucleotides outside the gene matches: 6. Germline loops: CDR1 SGHRS, CDR2 YFSETQ. The CDR3 is 16 residues long. The CDR3 nucleotides are TGCGCCAGCAGCTACCGGACAGGGGCTCCTAATGAAAAACTGTTTTTT. It encodes CASSYRTGAPNEKLFF.

The sample holds a few counts of this clone. The chain is built from TRBV19 and TRBJ1-2; D is possibly TRBD1 (6 bases). Trimming left V 10 bases short and J 4 bases short, with 13 bases between. The germline V gene has CDR1 LNHDA and CDR2 SQIVND (reference sequence). The CDR3 totals 12 residues. This CDR3 is CATQTGVYGYTF. CDR3 nucleotide sequence: TGTGCCACCCAGACAGGAGTCTATGGCTACACCTTC.

The CDR3 sequence: CASSKEYTPFTDTQYF. CDR3 in DNA: TGTGCCAGCAGCAAAGAGTATACCCCCTTCACAGATACGCAGTATTTT. The rearrangement uses TRBV21-1 and TRBJ2-3. TRBV21-1 is a pseudogene segment. The CDR3 has 16 residues.

This clone was observed once. This rearrangement joins TRBV19 to TRBJ2-1, with unresolved D. Germline CDR1 reads LNHDA; CDR2 reads SQIVND (reference sequence). The CDR3 spans 16 residues. Trimming shortened V by 5 bases and J by 0 bases, and 14 bases separated the two germline ends. CDR3 sequence (DNA): TGTGCCAGTAGTCCTACCAAGGCTAGCTCCTACAATGAGCAGTTCTTC. Protein product: CASSPTKASSYNEQFF.